The present TCR beta chain was sequenced within a study of shared clonotypes between healthy human individuals. Study results and caveats: Larger estimated richness was generally seen in naive subsets than in memory subsets.

V shed 2 bases and J 0 bases; nucleotides not matched to a gene: 5. This CDR3 comprises 16 residues. Germline V lookup: CDR1 MNHNS, CDR2 SASEGT. Using immunoSEQ multiplex PCR, the repertoire was profiled, and TCRdb retains in-frame clones only, with some absent. The sample lists more than 2 million clones, around 96% occurring once. It was CD45RO-negative cells, positively selected for CCR7, that made up naive CD8 cells, with terminally differentiated effector memory CD45RA+ cells excluded. With regard to this clone: Antigen unknown.

The receptor was derived from a man aged 18 to 35 in good health. This sequence joins TRBV6-1 and TRBJ2-3; 7 bases fit TRBD2. The sample consisted of naive CD8+ T cells sorted from blood. DNA for the CDR3: TGTGCCAGCAGTGAACTCTCTAGCGGTAGCACAGATACGCAGTATTTT. Its translation is CASSELSSGSTDTQYF.